Below are 27 T cell receptor beta chains sequenced from a single sample in a study of blood T cell repertoires in COVID-19. The protocol was immunoSEQ multiplex PCR, while the TCRdb copy is restricted to in-frame clones and leaves out a portion. The profile shows tens of thousands of clones, 86% of them singletons. Sequencing was done on a sample of peripheral blood. The receptors shown here come from a man aged 45-65 years with active or convalescent COVID-19.

The rearrangement links TRBV7-8 to TRBJ2-1; 8 bases map to TRBD2. The CDR3 has 15 amino acids. V was pared by 4 bases and J by 4 bases, with 6 bases of the junction left unmatched. Germline V lookup: CDR1 SGHVS, CDR2 FQNEAQ. The CDR3 sequence is CASSSIAGQYNEQFF. The CDR3 DNA sequence: TGTGCCAGCAGCTCCATAGCGGGGCAATACAATGAGCAGTTCTTC.

This chain joins TRBV5-8 and TRBJ1-2; 7 bases align to TRBD1. Germline V gene lookup returns CDR1 SGHTS and CDR2 YDEGEE. The CDR3 is 12 amino acids. The trim removed 2 bases at V and 8 bases at J, leaving 3 bases unmatched. The CDR3 nucleotides are TGTGCCAGCAGCTTTTGGGACAGAGGCTACACCTTC. Encoded protein: CASSFWDRGYTF.

This clone is a singleton in its sample. V usage is TRBV13 and J usage is TRBJ1-2; no clear D. Trimming removed 2 bases from V and 5 bases from J, with 9 bases in between. The CDR3 spans 13 residues. Germline V gives CDR1 PRHDT, CDR2 FYEKMQ (reference sequence). Here the CDR3 DNA reads TGTGCCAGCAGCTTACGGGTTGGGTATGGCTACACCTTC. Translating gives CASSLRVGYGYTF.

The rearrangement joins TRBV28 to TRBJ2-5; D unclear. Germline V CDR1 and CDR2: MDHEN, SYDVKM. This CDR3 region has 14 residues. The V gene lost 3 bases and the J gene lost 0 bases, with 8 bases spanning the gap. The CDR3, as DNA: TGTGCCAGCAGTTTGGCCCAGTACCAAGAGACCCAGTACTTC. Residues: CASSLAQYQETQYF.

The rearrangement joins TRBV2 to TRBJ1-1; D is perhaps TRBD1 (6 bases). Deletions cut 8 bases from V and 1 base from J, with 14 bases between. Germline loops: CDR1 SNHLY, CDR2 FYNNEI. The CDR3 extends over 14 amino acids. Here the CDR3 reads CASVPGQTNTEAFF. The CDR3 region has the DNA TGTGCCAGCGTTCCGGGACAAACGAACACTGAAGCTTTCTTT. Supplemented by reference TRBV2 and TRBJ1-1, the full variable domain reads EPEVTQTPSHQVTQMGQEVILRCVPISNHLYFYWYRQILGQKVEFLVSFYNNEISEKSEIFDDQFSVERPDGSNFTLKIRSTKLEDSAMYFCASVPGQTNTEAFFGQGTRLTVV.

This clone was found once. The chain is built from TRBV20-1 and TRBJ1-2; weak D call: TRBD1 (5 bases). The CDR3 runs 11 residues. V gave up 6 bases and J gave up 7 bases, with 12 bases separating them. In germline, CDR1 is DFQATT, CDR2 SNEGSKA (reference sequence). Here the CDR3 DNA reads TGCAGTGCCCGGCGGGGCAGTGGCTACACCTTC. Its protein is CSARRGSGYTF.

The rearrangement links TRBV11-2 to TRBJ2-7; D is undetermined. The germline gives CDR1 SGHAT, CDR2 FQNNGV. There are 14 residues in the CDR3. The V gene lost 6 bases and the J gene lost 3 bases, with 15 bases spanning the gap. The CDR3 reads CASSRQVINYEQYF. The CDR3 DNA sequence: TGTGCCAGCAGTCGTCAGGTAATCAACTACGAGCAGTACTTC.

This chain uses TRBV28 with TRBJ2-1, with TRBD2 matching 9 bases. Per germline, CDR1 MDHEN and CDR2 SYDVKM. Losses at the gene ends were 2 bases for V and 7 bases for J; bases not matched to a gene: 3. This CDR3 contains 14 residues. The CDR3 region has the DNA TGTGCCAGCAGTTTAGCGGGGGGGTATAATGAGCAGTTCTTC. This gives the protein CASSLAGGYNEQFF.

The rearrangement joins TRBV9 to TRBJ2-1; unclear D gene. The CDR3 has 16 amino acids. Trimming removed 0 bases from V and 0 bases from J, with 10 bases in between. Looked up from germline, CDR1 is SGDLS and CDR2 is YYNGEE. The CDR3 DNA follows: TGTGCCAGCAGCGTAGCGAGCCTAAGCTCCTACAATGAGCAGTTCTTC. It codes for CASSVASLSSYNEQFF.

The chain links TRBV28 to TRBJ2-7, with 8 bases matching TRBD2. Germline V lookup: CDR1 MDHEN, CDR2 SYDVKM. V shed 6 bases and J 1 base; nucleotides not matched to a gene: 8. The CDR3 is 15 residues long. The CDR3 DNA is TGTGCCAGCAGCCGTGGATTAGCGGGGTCCTACGAGCAGTACTTC. Residues: CASSRGLAGSYEQYF.

The chain recombines TRBV5-4 with TRBJ2-5; 11 positions agree with TRBD2. Germline V gene data show CDR1 as SGHNT and CDR2 as YYREEE (reference sequence). Germline trimming cut 4 bases from V and 5 bases from J; bases unmatched to any gene: 10. CDR3 length equals 16 residues. The CDR3 protein is CASSDSGLAGGETQYF. DNA for the CDR3: TGTGCCAGCAGCGACTCGGGGCTAGCGGGGGGTGAGACCCAGTACTTC.

The chain carries TRBV10-3 and TRBJ2-7; TRBD1 matches at 7 bases. The length of the CDR3 is 13 residues. Germline CDR1 and CDR2: ENHRY and SYGVKD. Unmatched junction bases numbered 9, after V lost 10 bases and J lost 3 bases. CDR3: CATDREGSYEQYF. In nucleotides, the CDR3 is TGTGCCACCGACAGGGAAGGTAGCTACGAGCAGTACTTC.

This chain connects TRBV10-3 to TRBJ2-7, with a tentative D call TRBD1 (6 bases). With 3 bases removed from V and 2 bases from J, the gap between germline ends came to 11 bases. This CDR3 comprises 14 residues. The germline V gene encodes CDR1 ENHRY and CDR2 SYGVKD. CDR3 region: CAISDLDRPYEQYF. CDR3 sequence (DNA): TGTGCCATCAGTGACCTGGACAGACCCTACGAGCAGTACTTC.

The chain couples TRBV7-8 to TRBJ1-2; D gene ambiguous. CDR1 is SGHVS, CDR2 FQNEAQ, per germline. V was clipped by 4 bases and J by 6 bases, with 12 bases between them. This CDR3 is built from 13 residues. The CDR3 region has the DNA TGTGCCAGCAGCTGGGAGGGTAGGGATGGCTACACCTTC. Translated: CASSWEGRDGYTF.

This CDR3 reads CASSPVGGTGYTF. CDR3 nucleotides: TGTGCCAGCAGCCCCGTGGGGGGAACAGGCTACACCTTC. The chain joins TRBV7-9 to TRBJ1-2; possible D gene TRBD1, 5 bases. CDR3 length equals 13 residues. From germline, CDR1 is SEHNR and CDR2 FQNEAQ (reference sequence). Between the trimmed V and J ends, which lost 5 bases and 8 bases, there was a span of 15 bases. Based on the CDR3 plus reference TRBV7-9 and TRBJ1-2, the full variable domain is DTGVSQNPRHKITKRGQNVTFRCDPISEHNRLYWYRQTLGQGPEFLTYFQNEAQLEKSRLLSDRFSAERPKGSFSTLEIQRTEQGDSAMYLCASSPVGGTGYTFGSGTRLTVV.

This clone was seen a handful of times. The rearrangement uses TRBV3-1 (or the pseudogene TRBV3-2) and TRBJ1-1; perhaps TRBD1 as D (6 bases). The CDR3 length is 14 residues. Germline values: CDR1 LGHDT, CDR2 YNNKEL (reference sequence). Trimming took off 3 bases at V and 6 bases at J, with 14 bases between the two ends. CDR3 protein: CASSHLQGRAEAFF. In DNA form, the CDR3 reads TGTGCCAGCAGCCATCTACAGGGTAGGGCTGAAGCTTTCTTT.

V and J are TRBV5-1 and TRBJ2-7, with 10 bases that match TRBD1. V shed 2 bases, J shed 5 bases, and the junction held 13 bases outside the gene matches. Germline loops: CDR1 SGHRS, CDR2 YFSETQ. The CDR3 sequence is 17 residues long. The CDR3 DNA reads as TGCGCCAGCAGCTTCCGGAGGTTGGGACAGGGGAATGACGAGCAGTACTTC. Translated: CASSFRRLGQGNDEQYF.

The J gene is TRBJ1-1, the V gene TRBV9; possible D gene TRBD1, 6 bases. V was trimmed by 0 bases and J by 0 bases, leaving 9 bases between them. Looked up from germline, CDR1 is SGDLS and CDR2 is YYNGEE. This CDR3 region has 15 residues. The CDR3 DNA reads TGTGCCAGCAGCGTAGGTGACAGGCTGAACACTGAAGCTTTCTTT. This codes for CASSVGDRLNTEAFF. The full variable domain, with the rest looked up from reference TRBV9 and TRBJ1-1, is DSGVTQTPKHLITATGQRVTLRCSPRSGDLSVYWYQQSLDQGLQFLIQYYNGEERAKGNILERFSAQQFPDLHSELNLSSLELGDSALYFCASSVGDRLNTEAFFGQGTRLTVV.

This chain connects TRBV24-1 to TRBJ1-5; D uncertain. This CDR3 is 13 amino acids long. The germline gives CDR1 KGHDR, CDR2 SFDVKD. Trimming removed 1 base from V and 6 bases from J, with 6 bases in between. This CDR3 is CATSDFTGQPQHF. CDR3 in DNA: TGTGCCACCAGTGATTTTACGGGTCAGCCCCAGCATTTT.

The chain employs TRBV6-6 and TRBJ1-3, with a possible D match to TRBD1 (6 bases). Trimming took off 5 bases at V and 2 bases at J, with 13 bases between the two ends. There are 15 residues in the CDR3. Per germline, CDR1 MNHNY and CDR2 SVGAGI (reference sequence). The CDR3 protein is CASSNRDKPGNTIYF. For the CDR3, the DNA is TGTGCCAGCAGTAACCGGGACAAACCTGGAAACACCATATATTTT.

This clone was picked up one time. V is TRBV7-2 and J is TRBJ1-2; 8 bases fit TRBD1. The V segment lost 4 bases and the J segment 4 bases; nucleotides outside the gene matches: 8. The CDR3 runs to 15 residues. The germline V gene has CDR1 SGHTA and CDR2 FQGNSA. CDR3 DNA: TGTGCCAGCAGCTCCGTTCAGGGGGCGGGCTATGGCTACACCTTC. Translating gives CASSSVQGAGYGYTF. The full variable domain, in which reference TRBV7-2 and TRBJ1-2 provide the parts outside the CDR3, is GAGVSQSPSNKVTEKGKDVELRCDPISGHTALYWYRQSLGQGLEFLIYFQGNSAPDKSGLPSDRFSAERTGGSVSTLTIQRTQQEDSAVYLCASSSVQGAGYGYTFGSGTRLTVV.

This clone showed up just a few times. J is TRBJ1-4 and V is TRBV18; TRBD1 matches at 9 bases. Germline CDR1 reads KGHSH; CDR2 reads LQKENI. The CDR3 spans 15 residues. Losses at the gene ends were 3 bases for V and 8 bases for J; bases not matched to a gene: 7. CDR3 amino acids: CASSPSQGAEEKLFF. The CDR3 DNA follows: TGTGCCAGCTCACCCTCACAGGGGGCAGAGGAAAAACTGTTTTTT. Together with reference TRBV18 and TRBJ1-4, the CDR3 gives the full variable domain: NAGVMQNPRHLVRRRGQEARLRCSPMKGHSHVYWYRQLPEEGLKFMVYLQKENIIDESGMPKERFSAEFPKEGPSILRIQQVVRGDSAAYFCASSPSQGAEEKLFFGSGTQLSVL.

The chain employs TRBV15 and TRBJ1-6; D is ambiguous. Per the germline V gene, CDR1 is LNHNV and CDR2 is YYDKDF (reference sequence). The CDR3 runs 17 residues. The germline V and J ends were trimmed by 0 bases and 0 bases, with 9 bases remaining between them. For the CDR3, the DNA is TGTGCCACCAGCAGAGATCTTAGGAGCTCCTATAATTCACCCCTCCACTTT. Translating gives CATSRDLRSSYNSPLHF.

V is TRBV4-1 and J is TRBJ1-4; D perhaps matches TRBD1 (5 bases). This CDR3 spans 16 amino acids. Trimming took 1 base from V and 0 from J, leaving 9 bases between them. The germline V gene encodes CDR1 MGHRA and CDR2 YSYEKL. The CDR3, as DNA: TGCGCCAGCAGCCAAGGGGGGGTTGCAACTAATGAAAAACTGTTTTTT. This encodes CASSQGGVATNEKLFF.

The gene calls are TRBV27 and TRBJ1-5; 10 bases match TRBD1. This CDR3 is built from 15 residues. After removal of 5 bases from V and 7 bases from J, the junction contained 8 bases not matched to a gene. Germline CDR1 MNHEY, CDR2 SMNVEV (reference sequence). The CDR3 coding sequence is TGTGCCAGCAGTCCCTGGGACAGGGGCGGGCAGCCCCAGCATTTT. It translates to CASSPWDRGGQPQHF.

The rearrangement links TRBV19 to TRBJ1-4; 8 bases map to TRBD1. The CDR3 has 15 amino acids. V dropped 5 bases and J dropped 9; count of bases not matched to a gene: 11. Germline V gives CDR1 LNHDA, CDR2 SQIVND (reference sequence). CDR3 amino acids: CASSAQGAPPKKLFF. DNA of the CDR3: TGTGCCAGTAGTGCTCAGGGGGCGCCTCCAAAAAAACTGTTTTTT.

A word on this clone: Other DNA variants within this sample encode the same CDR3. The rearrangement joins TRBV10-3 to TRBJ1-3; 8 bases line up with TRBD1. V lost 0 bases to trimming and J lost 4 bases; unmatched junction nucleotides: 2. This CDR3 is 15 amino acids long. CDR1 is ENHRY, CDR2 SYGVKD, per germline. CDR3: CAISESTGAGNTIYF. DNA of the CDR3: TGTGCCATCAGTGAGTCGACAGGGGCAGGAAACACCATATATTTT.